A single sample is the source of the 28 T cell receptor beta chains below, sequenced in a study of OX40 agonist ivuxolimab in advanced cancers. This table comes from immunoSEQ multiplex PCR, and its TCRdb copy is limited to in-frame clones, with some not included. The sample lists under 85,000 clones, 88% occurring once. This sample comprised CD4+ or CD8+ T cells sorted from blood, obtained in a trial of the OX40 agonist ivuxolimab. These receptors all stem from an adult with an advanced solid tumor such as melanoma, head and neck, liver or kidney cancer.

This clone was detected only once. V usage is TRBV10-3 and J usage is TRBJ1-1, with TRBD1 as a possible D gene (5 bases). CDR3 length: 13 residues. The germline CDR1 and CDR2 sequences are ENHRY and SYGVKD. The V and J ends lost 6 bases and 3 bases respectively, with 11 bases between them. CDR3 bases: TGTGCCATCAGAAAGACAGAAGACACTGAAGCTTTCTTT. Translated, it gives CAIRKTEDTEAFF.

V gene TRBV6-5 combines with J gene TRBJ1-6; D remains unclear. The germline V and J ends were trimmed by 5 bases and 10 bases, with 15 bases remaining between them. Germline CDR1 MNHEY, CDR2 SVGAGI. This CDR3 has 14 amino acids. CDR3 sequence: CASSGREKSSPLHF. The CDR3 nucleotides read TGTGCCAGCAGTGGAAGAGAGAAATCCTCACCCCTCCACTTT.

The rearrangement links TRBV11-2 to TRBJ2-1; D could derive from TRBD1 or TRBD2 (6 bases each). The CDR3 sequence is 14 residues long. Trimming shortened V by 3 bases and J by 4 bases, and 10 bases separated the two germline ends. The germline V gene has CDR1 SGHAT and CDR2 FQNNGV. DNA of the CDR3: TGTGCCAGCAGCTTCGGGGGCGGGTACAATGAGCAGTTCTTC. Its translation: CASSFGGGYNEQFF.

As DNA, the CDR3 is TGTGCCAGCAGTTTACAGGGCCTCGCGAACACCGGGGAGCTGTTTTTT. Translating gives CASSLQGLANTGELFF. The chain couples TRBV7-2 to TRBJ2-2, with D perhaps TRBD1 (6 bases). Germline V gene lookup returns CDR1 SGHTA and CDR2 FQGNSA. There are 16 residues in the CDR3. V shed 6 bases and J shed 0 bases, with 14 bases lying between them.

The chain uses TRBV25-1 and TRBJ2-5, with TRBD2 matching over 8 bases. There are 15 residues in the CDR3. Germline lookup yields CDR1 MGHDK and CDR2 SYGVNS. J was trimmed by 5 bases and V by 4 bases; bases with no gene match: 9. The DNA of the CDR3 is TGTGCCAGCAGTGGGCGCGGGGGGCTAGAGGAGACCCAGTACTTC. Protein sequence: CASSGRGGLEETQYF.

V is TRBV6-5 and J is TRBJ1-5; 7 bases are shared with TRBD1. Germline CDR1 and CDR2: MNHEY and SVGAGI. The CDR3 is 15 residues long. J gave up 3 bases and V 0 bases, and 2 bases lay outside the gene matches. The CDR3 spells CASSYSRGLNQPQHF. For the CDR3, the DNA is TGTGCCAGCAGTTACTCGAGGGGGCTCAATCAGCCCCAGCATTTT.

This sequence joins TRBV7-9 and TRBJ2-7; TRBD2 is a possible D gene (6 bases). Looked up from germline, CDR1 is SEHNR and CDR2 is FQNEAQ (reference sequence). The length of the CDR3 is 13 residues. Trimming left V 5 bases short and J 2 bases short, with 10 bases between. The CDR3 protein is CASSQGLAYEQYF. CDR3 DNA: TGTGCCAGCAGCCAGGGACTCGCCTACGAGCAGTACTTC.

The J gene is TRBJ2-7, the V gene TRBV6-5; no reliable D call. The CDR3 is 13 amino acids. The V end was cut by 6 bases, the J end by 0 bases, with 9 bases between. Looked up from germline, CDR1 is MNHEY and CDR2 is SVGAGI. CDR3 in DNA: TGTGCCAGCAGACAGACGCTCTCCTACGAGCAGTACTTC. It is translated as CASRQTLSYEQYF.

The chain has TRBV27 and TRBJ2-7; D could derive from TRBD1 or TRBD2 (6 bases each). In germline, CDR1 is MNHEY, CDR2 SMNVEV (reference sequence). The CDR3 is made up of 13 amino acids. Trimming stripped 6 bases from V and 4 bases from J, with 13 bases between. CDR3 loop: CASSGGQLYEQYF. CDR3 sequence (DNA): TGTGCCAGCAGCGGGGGACAACTGTACGAGCAGTACTTC.

This sequence joins TRBV5-1 and TRBJ1-2, with D hard to call. Germline values: CDR1 SGHRS, CDR2 YFSETQ. Trimming pared 0 bases from V and 2 bases from J, leaving 5 bases between. This CDR3 comprises 13 residues. CDR3 nucleotides: TGCGCCAGCAGCTTGGTCGGGAACTATGGCTACACCTTC. It codes for CASSLVGNYGYTF.

As to this clone: The junction departs from the called germline gene at one end, perhaps through a read error. The chain joins TRBV7-7 to TRBJ2-7; TRBD1 matches 9 bases. The CDR3 consists of 16 residues. Germline V gives CDR1 SSHAT, CDR2 FNYEAQ (reference sequence). CDR3 coding DNA: TGTGCTAGCAGCTCAGACAGGGGGTTGAGCTCCTACGAGCAGTACTTC. Its translation is CASSSDRGLSSYEQYF. The whole variable domain, remainder taken from reference TRBV7-7 and TRBJ2-7, is GAGVSQSPRYKVTKRGQDVTLRCDPISSHATLYWYQQALGQGPEFLTYFNYEAQPDKSGLPSDRFSAERPEGSISTLTIQRTEQRDSAMYRCASSSDRGLSSYEQYFGPGTRLTVT.

This chain joins TRBV5-1 and TRBJ1-2; weak D call: TRBD1 (5 bases). V was clipped by 5 bases and J by 2 bases, with 13 bases between them. This CDR3 contains 14 residues. Germline CDR1 SGHRS, CDR2 YFSETQ. DNA of the CDR3: TGCGCCAGCAGGGGCGGGACGACCAACTATGGCTACACCTTC. Amino acid sequence: CASRGGTTNYGYTF.

This rearrangement joins TRBV13 to TRBJ2-7; 9 positions agree with TRBD2. Trimming cost V 5 bases and J 2 bases; bases outside gene matches: 7. The CDR3 length is 15 residues. CDR1 is PRHDT, CDR2 FYEKMQ, per germline (reference sequence). CDR3 bases: TGTGCCAGCAGCCTGCGGCGGGAGGGCCCCTACGAGCAGTACTTC. Encoded protein: CASSLRREGPYEQYF.

The chain links TRBV7-3 to TRBJ2-3, with 11 bases that match TRBD2. The ends lost 5 bases at V and 3 bases at J; junction bases unmatched: 7. The CDR3 is made up of 16 amino acids. Germline V CDR1 and CDR2: SGHTA, FQGTGA. The CDR3 loop reads CASSATLAGGTDTQYF. The CDR3 DNA reads as TGTGCCAGCAGCGCGACCCTAGCGGGAGGAACAGATACGCAGTATTTT.

This chain connects TRBV19 to TRBJ2-7; 8 bases fit TRBD1. The CDR3 covers 13 residues. Germline-derived CDR1 and CDR2 are LNHDA and SQIVND (reference sequence). Trimming at V came to 5 bases and at J to 0 bases, leaving 0 bases not matched to a gene. The chain's CDR3 is CASSGQGSYEQYF. The CDR3 DNA is TGTGCCAGTAGTGGACAGGGCTCCTACGAGCAGTACTTC.

The J gene is TRBJ1-2, the V gene TRBV27; D call uncertain. V was clipped by 0 bases and J by 8 bases, with 13 bases between them. CDR1 is MNHEY and CDR2 is SMNVEV in the germline V gene (reference sequence). This CDR3 spans 14 amino acids. CDR3 bases: TGTGCCAGCAGTTTATCGGGTCAGACCACAGGCTACACCTTC. It translates to CASSLSGQTTGYTF.

The chain couples TRBV18 to TRBJ1-5, with TRBD1 matching 7 bases. This CDR3 is built from 14 residues. Germline CDR1 KGHSH, CDR2 LQKENI. V trimming: 6 bases; J trimming: 0 bases; junction bases outside the gene matches: 2. This CDR3 reads CASSTGTSNQPQHF. Written as DNA, the CDR3 is TGTGCCAGCTCGACAGGGACTAGCAATCAGCCCCAGCATTTT.

The rearrangement links TRBV6-1 to TRBJ1-3; 7 bases map to TRBD1. Germline-derived CDR1 and CDR2 are MNHNS and SASEGT. After removal of 7 bases from V and 3 bases from J, the junction contained 9 bases not matched to a gene. The CDR3 loop spans 15 amino acids. The CDR3 DNA follows: TGTGCCAGCAATCGACAGGGAGGGAATGGAAACACCATATATTTT. It yields the protein CASNRQGGNGNTIYF.

The J gene is TRBJ2-2, the V gene TRBV6-5; D is uncertain. The CDR3 has 13 residues. Germline V gene lookup returns CDR1 MNHEY and CDR2 SVGAGI. Trimming shortened V by 7 bases and J by 4 bases, and 10 bases separated the two germline ends. The CDR3 is CASTTLGTGELFF. CDR3 in DNA: TGTGCCAGCACTACACTTGGCACCGGGGAGCTGTTTTTT.

This chain joins TRBV5-1 and TRBJ2-7, with D perhaps assigned TRBD1 or TRBD2 (5 bases each). V was trimmed by 0 bases and J by 4 bases, leaving 14 bases between them. The CDR3 has 15 residues. The germline V gene has CDR1 SGHRS and CDR2 YFSETQ. The CDR3 sequence is CASSLGARGGYEQYF. CDR3 bases: TGCGCCAGCAGCTTGGGGGCCCGTGGGGGATACGAGCAGTACTTC.

The rearrangement joins TRBV30 to TRBJ1-2, with no clear D. Germline-derived CDR1 and CDR2 are GTSNPN and SVGIG (reference sequence). The CDR3 length is 13 residues. Trimming pared 0 bases from V and 2 bases from J, leaving 7 bases between. The CDR3 bases are TGTGCCTGGAGTGTAACAGTGAACTATGGCTACACCTTC. Protein: CAWSVTVNYGYTF.

The gene calls are TRBV5-1 and TRBJ2-1, with D possibly TRBD1 on 6 matching bases. V lost 0 bases to trimming and J lost 5 bases, with 18 bases between them. Germline V gene lookup returns CDR1 SGHRS and CDR2 YFSETQ. The CDR3 is made up of 17 amino acids. CDR3 amino acids: CASSLATGNPGHNEQFF. CDR3 nucleotides: TGCGCCAGCAGCTTGGCTACAGGGAATCCGGGACACAATGAGCAGTTCTTC.

This clone was observed a few times. V is TRBV28 and J is TRBJ2-5; 8 bases align to TRBD2. Losses at the gene ends were 5 bases for V and 4 bases for J; bases not matched to a gene: 9. The CDR3 length is 15 residues. Germline loops: CDR1 MDHEN, CDR2 SYDVKM. DNA of the CDR3: TGTGCCAGCAGTGAAAGCGGGAGAAGGGGAGAGACCCAGTACTTC. Translation gives CASSESGRRGETQYF.

This clone was seen a few times. The chain recombines TRBV28 with TRBJ1-5; possible D gene TRBD1, 6 bases. Germline V gene lookup returns CDR1 MDHEN and CDR2 SYDVKM. The length of the CDR3 is 16 residues. Trimming pared 1 base from V and 9 bases from J, leaving 19 bases between. This chain's CDR3 is CASSLSPPGEWRPQHF. CDR3 coding DNA: TGTGCCAGCAGTTTATCGCCTCCAGGGGAGTGGCGGCCCCAGCATTTT.

The chain uses TRBV21-1 and TRBJ2-7. TRBV21-1 is flagged as a pseudogene. The length of the CDR3 is 17 residues. CDR3 loop: CASSKRLMGGSSYEQYF. CDR3 DNA sequence: TGTGCCAGCAGCAAACGGTTGATGGGGGGCTCCTCCTACGAGCAGTACTTC.

This rearrangement joins TRBV28 to TRBJ1-2; 8 bases agree with TRBD1. Unmatched junction bases numbered 8, after V lost 4 bases and J lost 4 bases. CDR1 and CDR2 (germline): MDHEN, SYDVKM. The CDR3 is 15 residues long. CDR3 protein: CASSSRQGHSYGYTF. CDR3 DNA: TGTGCCAGCAGTTCCCGACAGGGGCATAGCTATGGCTACACCTTC.

The genes are TRBV18 and TRBJ2-7; 7 nucleotides align to TRBD1. The V gene's germline CDR1 is KGHSH and CDR2 LQKENI. Trimming cost V 3 bases and J 0 bases; bases outside gene matches: 5. This CDR3 comprises 15 residues. In DNA form, the CDR3 reads TGTGCCAGCTCACCCGACAGGGCGAGCTCCTACGAGCAGTACTTC. Encoded protein: CASSPDRASSYEQYF.

The chain couples TRBV12-5 to TRBJ2-5; 7 nucleotides align to TRBD2. J lost 1 base, V lost 6 bases, and 5 bases had no gene match. Germline V gene sequence: CDR1 LGHNT, CDR2 FRNRAP. This CDR3 is 14 amino acids long. In DNA, the CDR3 is TGTGCTAGTGGCCCTTCGGGGGGCCAAGAGACCCAGTACTTC. Its translation is CASGPSGGQETQYF.